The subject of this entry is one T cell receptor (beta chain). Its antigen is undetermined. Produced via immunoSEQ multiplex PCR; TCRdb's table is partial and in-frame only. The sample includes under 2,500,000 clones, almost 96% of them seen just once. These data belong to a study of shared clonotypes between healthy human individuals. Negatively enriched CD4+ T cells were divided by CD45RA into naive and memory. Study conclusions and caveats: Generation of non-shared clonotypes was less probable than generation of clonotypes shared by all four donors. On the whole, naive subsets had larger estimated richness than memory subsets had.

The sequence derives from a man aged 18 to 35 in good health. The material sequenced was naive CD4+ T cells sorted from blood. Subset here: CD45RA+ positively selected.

The CDR3 here is CASSSDLPIYF. In DNA form, the CDR3 reads TGTGCCAGCAGCTCCGACCTACCCATATATTTT. The V and J genes are TRBV7-9 and TRBJ1-3, with D unresolved. Germline CDR1 and CDR2: SEHNR and FQNEAQ (reference sequence). Between the trimmed V and J ends, which lost 4 bases and 11 bases, there was a span of 9 bases. The CDR3 sequence is 11 residues long. Combining the CDR3 with reference TRBV7-9 and TRBJ1-3 gives the whole variable domain DTGVSQNPRHKITKRGQNVTFRCDPISEHNRLYWYRQTLGQGPEFLTYFQNEAQLEKSRLLSDRFSAERPKGSFSTLEIQRTEQGDSAMYLCASSSDLPIYFGEGSWLTVV.